Given below is one T cell receptor beta chain in context. There are 15 residues in the CDR3. Germline V gene data show CDR1 as SGHTA and CDR2 as FQGNSA. Trimming left V 3 bases short and J 1 base short, with 13 bases between. This record belongs to a study of cytomegalovirus exposure and HLA in healthy donors. PCR primers comprised 60 Vbeta and 13 Jbeta primers. The data were produced by immunoSEQ multiplex PCR, yet TCRdb's version contains in-frame clones alone and is incomplete. The table lists about 230,000 clones, just under 80% of them singletons. This receptor was identified in a boy under 18 in good health and CMV-seronegative. Specimen: PBMCs. The chain employs TRBV7-2 and TRBJ2-7; D call uncertain. The CDR3 sequence is CASSLIAFISYEQYF. The CDR3 nucleotides read TGTGCCAGCAGCTTGATAGCTTTCATTTCCTACGAGCAGTACTTC.